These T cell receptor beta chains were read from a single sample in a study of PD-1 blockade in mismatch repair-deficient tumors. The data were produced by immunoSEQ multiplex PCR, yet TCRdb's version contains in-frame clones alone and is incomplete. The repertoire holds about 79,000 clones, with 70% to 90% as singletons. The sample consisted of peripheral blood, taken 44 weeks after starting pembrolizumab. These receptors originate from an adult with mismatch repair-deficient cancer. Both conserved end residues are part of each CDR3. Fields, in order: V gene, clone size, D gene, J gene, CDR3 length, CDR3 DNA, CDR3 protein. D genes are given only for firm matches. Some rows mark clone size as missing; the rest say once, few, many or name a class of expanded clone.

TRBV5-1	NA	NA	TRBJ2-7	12	TGCGCCAGCAGCCGAGAAACCTACGAGCAGTACTTC	CASSRETYEQYF
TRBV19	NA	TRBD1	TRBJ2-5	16	TGTGCCAGTAGTATACCCGGACAGGGGGCAACAGAGACCCAGTACTTC	CASSIPGQGATETQYF
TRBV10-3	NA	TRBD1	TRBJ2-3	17	TGTGCCATCAGTGAGTTCGGGGGACAGGGAGCGCCAGATACGCAGTATTTT	CAISEFGGQGAPDTQYF
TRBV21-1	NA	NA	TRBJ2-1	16	TGTGCCAGCAGCAAAGAGGTGGATGGCCCCTACAATGAGCAGTTCTTC	CASSKEVDGPYNEQFF
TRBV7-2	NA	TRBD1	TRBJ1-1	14	TGTGCCAGCAGCTTCCGACAGGGAGATACTGAAGCTTTCTTT	CASSFRQGDTEAFF
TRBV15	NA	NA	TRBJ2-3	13	TGTGCCACCAGCAGAGATCTTTGGGATACGCAGTATTTT	CATSRDLWDTQYF
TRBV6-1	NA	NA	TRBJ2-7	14	TGTGCCAGCAGTGAATATGGCAGGAGCTACGAGCAGTACTTC	CASSEYGRSYEQYF
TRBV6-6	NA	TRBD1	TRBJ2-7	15	TGTGCCAGCAGACGGGACAGTCCGATTTCCTACGAGCAGTACTTC	CASRRDSPISYEQYF
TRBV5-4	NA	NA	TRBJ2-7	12	TGTGCCAGCAGCACGGATTCCTACGAGCAGTACTTC	CASSTDSYEQYF
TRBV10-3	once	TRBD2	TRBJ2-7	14	TGTGCCATCACACCTAGCGGGAGCACCTACGAGCAGTACTTC	CAITPSGSTYEQYF
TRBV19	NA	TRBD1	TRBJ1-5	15	TGTGCCAGTACCCGGACAGGGGGCGGCAATCAGCCCCAGCATTTT	CASTRTGGGNQPQHF
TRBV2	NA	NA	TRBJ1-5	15	TGTGCCAGCAGCGCTGACGGATTACTCGGGCAGCCCCAGCATTTT	CASSADGLLGQPQHF
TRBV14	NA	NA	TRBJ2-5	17	TGTGCCAGCAGCCCCAGTCAGACTAGGGGGCTTCGGGAGACCCAGTACTTC	CASSPSQTRGLRETQYF
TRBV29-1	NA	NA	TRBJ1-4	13	TGCAGCGTTGAATCGGCAGGGGTTAAAAAACTGTTTTTT	CSVESAGVKKLFF
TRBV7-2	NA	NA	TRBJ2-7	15	TGTGCCAGCAGCTTAGAACGGGCAGGGAGGAACGAGCAGTACTTC	CASSLERAGRNEQYF
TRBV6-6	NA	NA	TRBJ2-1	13	TGTGCCAGCAGTTACGGGCCGTACAATGAGCAGTTCTTC	CASSYGPYNEQFF
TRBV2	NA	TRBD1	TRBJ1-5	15	TGTGCCAGCCTCAGGGACAGGGGCATAAGTCAGCCCCAGCATTTT	CASLRDRGISQPQHF
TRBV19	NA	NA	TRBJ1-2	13	TGTGCCAGTAGGACGAATTGGCAGAATGGCTACACCTTC	CASRTNWQNGYTF
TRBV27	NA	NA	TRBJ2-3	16	TGTGCCACCCCTCGGGTGTTCGCCTCTAGCACAGATACGCAGTATTTT	CATPRVFASSTDTQYF
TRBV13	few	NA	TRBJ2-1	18	TGTGCCAGCAGCCGGGTACCAGTTACGGGAAGCTCCTACAATGAGCAGTTCTTC	CASSRVPVTGSSYNEQFF
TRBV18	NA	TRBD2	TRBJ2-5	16	TGTGCCAGCTCACCACAGAGGCTAGCGGGAGAAGAGACCCAGTACTTC	CASSPQRLAGEETQYF
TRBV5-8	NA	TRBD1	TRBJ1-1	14	TGTGCCAGCAGCTTCGGACAGGCGAACACTGAAGCTTTCTTT	CASSFGQANTEAFF
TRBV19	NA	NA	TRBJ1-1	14	TGTGCCAGTAGTACCCAGGGATTCGCCACTGAAGCTTTCTTT	CASSTQGFATEAFF
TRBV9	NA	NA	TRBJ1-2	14	TGTGCCAGCAGCGTAGGGGAGCTATCCTATGGCTACACCTTC	CASSVGELSYGYTF
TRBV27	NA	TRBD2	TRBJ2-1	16	TGTGCCAGCAGTAAGTGGGGACTAGCGTATTACAATGAGCAGTTCTTC	CASSKWGLAYYNEQFF
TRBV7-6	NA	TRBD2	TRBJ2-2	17	TGTGCCAGCAGCTCCGGGACTAGCGGGAGGCTAACCGGGGAGCTGTTTTTT	CASSSGTSGRLTGELFF
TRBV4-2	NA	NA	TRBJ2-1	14	TGTGCCAGCAGCCAAGGAGGGGGTTACAATGAGCAGTTCTTC	CASSQGGGYNEQFF
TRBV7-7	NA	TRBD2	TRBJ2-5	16	TGTGCTAGCAGCTTTGGGACTAGCGGGAGTATGCAGACCCAGTACTTC	CASSFGTSGSMQTQYF
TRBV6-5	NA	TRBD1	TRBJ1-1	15	TGTGCCAGCAGGCGAACCGGGACAGGGGGCACTGAAGCTTTCTTT	CASRRTGTGGTEAFF
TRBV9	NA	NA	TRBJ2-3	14	TGTGCCAGCAGCGATAGCGGATCCACAGATACGCAGTATTTT	CASSDSGSTDTQYF
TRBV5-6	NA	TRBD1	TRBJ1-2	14	TGTGCCAGCAAGTGGACAGGGGATAACTATGGCTACACCTTC	CASKWTGDNYGYTF
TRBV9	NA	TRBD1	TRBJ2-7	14	TGTGCCAGCAGCGCCAGGGGGCAGGGTGACGAGCAGTACTTC	CASSARGQGDEQYF
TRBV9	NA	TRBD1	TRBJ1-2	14	TGTGCCAGCCGACGGACAGGGGCCAACTATGGCTACACCTTC	CASRRTGANYGYTF
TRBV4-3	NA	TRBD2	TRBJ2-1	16	TGCGCCAGCAGCCAAGCCCTAGCGGGATATTACAATGAGCAGTTCTTC	CASSQALAGYYNEQFF
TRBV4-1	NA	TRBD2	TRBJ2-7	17	TGCGCCAGCAGCCTTCACCTCAAAGCGGGAACGGCCTACGAGCAGTACTTC	CASSLHLKAGTAYEQYF
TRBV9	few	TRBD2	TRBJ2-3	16	TGTGCCAGCAGCGTAGGGAGCGGGAGTTTCCCAGATACGCAGTATTTT	CASSVGSGSFPDTQYF
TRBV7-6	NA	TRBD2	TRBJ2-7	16	TGTGCCAGCAGCTTGCTACTAGCGGGAGGTTGGAACGAGCAGTACTTC	CASSLLLAGGWNEQYF
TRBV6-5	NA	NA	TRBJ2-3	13	TGTGCCAGCAGCCGGGACAGCACAGATACGCAGTATTTT	CASSRDSTDTQYF
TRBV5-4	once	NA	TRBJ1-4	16	TGTGCCAGCAGCTTGGGTAACAGCCTGGGGAATGAAAAACTGTTTTTT	CASSLGNSLGNEKLFF
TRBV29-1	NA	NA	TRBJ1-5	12	TGCAGCGTTCGGGCAGGGAATCAGCCCCAGCATTTT	CSVRAGNQPQHF
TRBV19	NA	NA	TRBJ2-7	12	TGTGCCAGTAGTATCTCCGGGTTCGAGCAGTACTTC	CASSISGFEQYF
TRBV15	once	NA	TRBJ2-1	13	TGTGCCACCAGCAGCTTTAGCCCCAATGAGCAGTTCTTC	CATSSFSPNEQFF
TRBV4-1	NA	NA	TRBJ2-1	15	TGCGCCAGCAGCCAAGAGGCAGTCTCCTACAATGAGCAGTTCTTC	CASSQEAVSYNEQFF
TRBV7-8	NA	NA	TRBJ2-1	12	TGTGCCAGCAGCTTAGAGGCGGGTGAGCAGTTCTTC	CASSLEAGEQFF
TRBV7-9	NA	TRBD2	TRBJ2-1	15	TGTGCCAGCAGCTTAGGGGCAGCGGGAGCAAATGAGCAGTTCTTC	CASSLGAAGANEQFF
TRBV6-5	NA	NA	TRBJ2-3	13	TGTGCCAGCAGTTATCTATCACAGGATACGCAGTATTTT	CASSYLSQDTQYF
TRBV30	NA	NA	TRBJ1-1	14	TGTGCCCAACTTCGGCCCATGGGAGACACTGAAGCTTTCTTT	CAQLRPMGDTEAFF
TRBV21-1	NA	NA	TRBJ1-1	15	TGTGCCAGCAGCAAAACGGGTGGGGCTGACACTGAAGCTTTCTTT	CASSKTGGADTEAFF
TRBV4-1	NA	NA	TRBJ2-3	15	TGCGCCAGCAGCCAAGTCAGGATCGCAGGTGATACGCAGTATTTT	CASSQVRIAGDTQYF
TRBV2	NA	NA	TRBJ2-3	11	TGTGCCAGCAGTGTGGCGGATACGCAGTATTTT	CASSVADTQYF